The following is a T cell receptor (beta chain) sequence with its context. Its target is not known. CDR1 and CDR2 (germline): SGHKS, YYEKEE (reference sequence). The CDR3 runs 14 residues. Trimming took off 2 bases at V and 0 bases at J, with 8 bases between the two ends. Using its own MiXCR run on the reads, TCRdb lists one record per CDR3 protein. The table lists about 360,000 distinct CDR3 sequences, around a sixth of them singletons. The entry originates in a study of T cell repertoires in cytomegalovirus infection. Whole-study context: Evidence of both CMV infection and a matching HLA type came from public TCR beta signatures.

Overall study results and limits: Accumulated public TCR beta family frequency recognized individuals carrying CMV together with the relevant HLA. In two of eight donors, the top clonotype was HLA-C-restricted CMV-specific.

V usage is TRBV5-5 and J usage is TRBJ2-5; unclear D gene. The origin of this receptor is a human donor in good health (CMV status not recorded). Some clones in this sample may be carry-over from other donors' samples. The specimen sequenced was PBMCs. In DNA, the CDR3 is TGTGCCAGCAGCTTCTTCCAGTACCAAGAGACCCAGTACTTC. Protein product: CASSFFQYQETQYF.